The next 15 T cell receptor beta chains were all read from a single sample in a study of cytomegalovirus exposure and HLA in healthy donors. This PCR relied on a set of 60 Vbeta primers and 13 Jbeta primers. The data were produced by immunoSEQ multiplex PCR, yet TCRdb's version contains in-frame clones alone and is incomplete. The sample has approximately 110,000 clones. Sequencing was done on a sample of PBMCs. The receptor set was obtained from a man between 25 and 39 years old in good health and CMV-seronegative.

The chain has TRBV9 and TRBJ2-2; perhaps TRBD1 as D (5 bases). V lost 0 bases to trimming and J lost 6 bases, with 12 bases between them. CDR1 and CDR2 (germline): SGDLS, YYNGEE. The CDR3 spans 15 residues. The CDR3 DNA reads TGTGCCAGCAGCGTAGAGGGGAAAAAAGCCGGGGAGCTGTTTTTT. It encodes CASSVEGKKAGELFF.

The chain couples TRBV18 to TRBJ2-1, with TRBD2 identical over 9 bases. This CDR3 comprises 16 residues. Germline CDR1 reads KGHSH; CDR2 reads LQKENI. Losses at the gene ends were 0 bases for V and 5 bases for J; bases not matched to a gene: 5. This CDR3 is CASSPPVGGGDNEQFF. As DNA, the CDR3 is TGTGCCAGCTCACCACCGGTCGGCGGGGGGGACAATGAGCAGTTCTTC.

The rearrangement links TRBV5-1 to TRBJ1-1, with D tentatively TRBD1 (6 bases). Germline CDR1 SGHRS, CDR2 YFSETQ. Trimming removed 1 base at V and 7 bases at J, with 11 bases between. This CDR3 has 13 residues. The CDR3 loop is CASSLHRDLEAFF. The CDR3 nucleotides read TGCGCCAGCAGCTTGCACAGGGACCTTGAAGCTTTCTTT.

The rearrangement joins TRBV10-3 to TRBJ1-6; D remains unclear. The germline CDR1 and CDR2 sequences are ENHRY and SYGVKD. The CDR3 runs to 18 residues. Trimming took 0 bases from V and 9 from J, leaving 21 bases between them. The CDR3 sequence is CAISESGKFRELTSPLHF. CDR3 in DNA: TGTGCCATCAGTGAGTCGGGAAAATTCCGGGAACTAACTTCACCCCTCCACTTT.

This sequence joins TRBV2 and TRBJ1-2; 10 positions match TRBD1. The trim removed 4 bases at V and 8 bases at J, leaving 7 bases unmatched. Germline CDR1 reads SNHLY; CDR2 reads FYNNEI. The CDR3 is 14 amino acids. The CDR3 region is CASSVRQGARGYTF. The CDR3, as DNA: TGTGCCAGCAGTGTCCGACAGGGGGCAAGGGGCTACACCTTC.

The rearrangement joins TRBV7-3 to TRBJ2-2, with 7 bases fitting TRBD1. This CDR3 spans 12 amino acids. The junction had 0 bases not matched to a gene; V was cut back by 5 bases and J by 6 bases. Germline values: CDR1 SGHTA, CDR2 FQGTGA. Here the CDR3 reads CASSTGAGELFF. In DNA, the CDR3 is TGTGCCAGCAGCACAGGGGCCGGGGAGCTGTTTTTT.

The rearrangement links TRBV11-3 to TRBJ2-2; maybe TRBD2 (6 bases). The CDR3 is 18 residues long. Germline V gene sequence: CDR1 SGHNT, CDR2 YENEEA. V lost 4 bases, J lost 3 bases, and 21 bases lay in between. CDR3 loop: CASSSPRRGAGDTGELFF. The DNA of the CDR3 is TGTGCCAGCAGCTCCCCTCGGCGGGGAGCAGGAGACACCGGGGAGCTGTTTTTT.

This sequence joins TRBV9 and TRBJ1-2; 12 nucleotides match TRBD1. Germline CDR1 SGDLS, CDR2 YYNGEE. This CDR3 spans 18 amino acids. V lost 4 bases and J lost 1; bases outside the gene matches: 11. The CDR3 DNA is TGTGCCAGCAGCTTCGGGAGGGACAGGGGGCCGCTTAACTATGGCTACACCTTC. Its protein is CASSFGRDRGPLNYGYTF.

The J gene is TRBJ2-5, the V gene TRBV6-5; D remains unclear. The V end lost 2 bases, the J end lost 0 bases, and 10 bases lay between the germline ends. The CDR3 is 15 residues long. CDR1 is MNHEY and CDR2 is SVGAGI in the germline V gene. CDR3 region: CASSYTTTYQETQYF. For the CDR3, the DNA is TGTGCCAGCAGTTACACTACAACGTACCAAGAGACCCAGTACTTC.

The rearrangement joins TRBV15 to TRBJ2-7; the match to TRBD2 covers 9 bases. The CDR3 extends over 16 amino acids. Germline V gene sequence: CDR1 LNHNV, CDR2 YYDKDF (reference sequence). With V trimmed by 3 bases and J by 5 bases, 11 bases remained unmatched. The CDR3 bases are TGTGCCACCAGCAGTCCGGGGCGGGGGGGACGTGACGAGCAGTACTTC. Translated: CATSSPGRGGRDEQYF.

The gene calls are TRBV19 and TRBJ2-5, with unresolved D. The CDR3 sequence is 12 residues long. CDR1 is LNHDA and CDR2 is SQIVND in the germline V gene (reference sequence). The V gene lost 3 bases and the J gene lost 5 bases, with 7 bases spanning the gap. The CDR3 bases are TGTGCCAGTAGTATTGAGTCGGAGACCCAGTACTTC. It is translated as CASSIESETQYF.

The chain uses TRBV6-6 and TRBJ2-7; D is possibly TRBD2 (6 bases). Trimming took 6 bases from V and 0 from J, leaving 12 bases between them. CDR1 and CDR2 from the germline V gene are MNHNY and SVGAGI (reference sequence). The CDR3 spans 14 residues. The CDR3 protein is CASRDYHVSYEQYF. Here the CDR3 DNA reads TGTGCCAGCAGGGACTACCATGTCTCCTACGAGCAGTACTTC.

The chain couples TRBV7-2 to TRBJ2-5, with D hard to call. CDR1 is SGHTA, CDR2 FQGNSA, per germline. The CDR3 totals 15 residues. Between the trimmed V and J ends, which lost 2 bases and 4 bases, there was a span of 14 bases. The CDR3 spells CASSLRTAGGETQYF. The CDR3 nucleotides read TGTGCCAGCAGCTTAAGAACTGCCGGTGGAGAGACCCAGTACTTC.

The gene calls are TRBV5-1 and TRBJ2-3, with a possible D match to TRBD2 (5 bases). In germline, CDR1 is SGHRS, CDR2 YFSETQ. The V and J ends lost 0 bases and 5 bases respectively, with 13 bases between them. The CDR3 is 15 residues long. CDR3 sequence: CASSLVAGPRDTQYF. CDR3 coding DNA: TGCGCCAGCAGCTTGGTTGCGGGTCCTAGAGATACGCAGTATTTT.

The rearrangement uses TRBV10-3 and TRBJ1-2; tentatively, D is TRBD1 (5 bases). Germline V lookup: CDR1 ENHRY, CDR2 SYGVKD. The V end was cut by 6 bases, the J end by 7 bases, with 15 bases between. This CDR3 has 13 amino acids. CDR3 sequence reads: CAISPQAETGYTF. As DNA, the CDR3 is TGTGCCATCAGCCCACAGGCGGAGACTGGCTACACCTTC.